The rows below give T cell receptor beta chains drawn from one sample of a study of PD-1 blockade in mismatch repair-deficient tumors. Assay: immunoSEQ multiplex PCR; the TCRdb copy retains only in-frame clones and omits some. The data show some 48,000 clones, over 70% seen once. The material was peripheral blood, obtained roughly 19 weeks after starting pembrolizumab. These receptors originate from an adult with mismatch repair-deficient cancer. CDR3s include the opening cysteine and the closing phenylalanine or tryptophan. D genes are given only for firm matches. For some rows the clone size is stated as once, few or many, or as a class when expanded; others skip it.

v_gene: TRBV9
d_gene: NA
j_gene: TRBJ1-1
abundance: few
len: 14
CDR3nt: TGTGCCAGCAGCTACGACTGGGTGGACACTGAAGCTTTCTTT
CDR3aa: CASSYDWVDTEAFF

v_gene: TRBV7-7
d_gene: TRBD1
j_gene: TRBJ1-4
abundance: NA
len: 15
CDR3nt: TGTGCTAGCAGCTCCCAAGGGGGCACTAATGAAAAACTGTTTTTT
CDR3aa: CASSSQGGTNEKLFF

v_gene: TRBV18
d_gene: NA
j_gene: TRBJ1-2
abundance: NA
len: 14
CDR3nt: TGTGCCAGCTCACCACCAGCAGACTTCGGGGGCTACACCTTC
CDR3aa: CASSPPADFGGYTF

v_gene: TRBV27
d_gene: TRBD2
j_gene: TRBJ2-5
abundance: NA
len: 15
CDR3nt: TGTGCCAGCAGTTTCAGCGGGAGGGCCCGAGAGACCCAGTACTTC
CDR3aa: CASSFSGRARETQYF

v_gene: TRBV6-1
d_gene: NA
j_gene: TRBJ2-5
abundance: NA
len: 11
CDR3nt: TGTGCCAGCAGACAGGGAGAGACCCAGTACTTC
CDR3aa: CASRQGETQYF

v_gene: TRBV9
d_gene: TRBD2
j_gene: TRBJ2-1
abundance: NA
len: 14
CDR3nt: TGTGCCAGCAGCGTAGGTAGCGGGAGCAATGAGCAGTTCTTC
CDR3aa: CASSVGSGSNEQFF

v_gene: TRBV6-1
d_gene: NA
j_gene: TRBJ2-2
abundance: NA
len: 15
CDR3nt: TGTGCCAGCATTTTAGTATCAGGGGCCCACGGGGAGCTGTTTTTT
CDR3aa: CASILVSGAHGELFF

v_gene: TRBV6-1
d_gene: NA
j_gene: TRBJ1-4
abundance: NA
len: 11
CDR3nt: TGTGCCAGCAGCACCGGGACCGTGCTGTTTTTT
CDR3aa: CASSTGTVLFF

v_gene: TRBV19
d_gene: NA
j_gene: TRBJ1-2
abundance: NA
len: 12
CDR3nt: TGTGCCAGTAGGGGCTTGGACTATGGCTACACCTTC
CDR3aa: CASRGLDYGYTF

v_gene: TRBV29-1
d_gene: TRBD2
j_gene: TRBJ2-1
abundance: NA
len: 17
CDR3nt: TGCAGCGTTGAAGGCCCCACTAGCGGGCTGTCCTACAATGAGCAGTTCTTC
CDR3aa: CSVEGPTSGLSYNEQFF

v_gene: TRBV4-3
d_gene: NA
j_gene: TRBJ1-1
abundance: NA
len: 16
CDR3nt: TGCGCCAGCAGCCAAGACAAGGGACGGCGGAACACTGAAGCTTTCTTT
CDR3aa: CASSQDKGRRNTEAFF

v_gene: TRBV11-2
d_gene: NA
j_gene: TRBJ2-1
abundance: NA
len: 15
CDR3nt: TGTGCCAGCAGCTTAGATCAACTAGTAGCAAATGAGCAGTTCTTC
CDR3aa: CASSLDQLVANEQFF